The clone carrying this T cell receptor (beta chain) was recorded many times. The target antigen is unknown. These data come from a study of glioma-infiltrating T cells. Study-wide points: Non-neoplastic patients had below-expected tissue-blood divergence, while all gliomas exceeded expectation.

Using RNA template, CDR3s of TCR alpha and beta were amplified with iRepertoire arm-PCR. Tissue mRNA or PBMC total RNA, 100-400 ng, went into one-step reverse transcription and amplification. TCRdb used MiXCR to reprocess the multiplex PCR reads, holding one entry per CDR3 protein. The repertoire has 17,000 or so distinct CDR3 sequences, over 45% of them found once; the top ten carry about 43%. The CDR3 is 19 amino acids. Per germline, CDR1 MNHNS and CDR2 SASEGT. V lost 5 bases to trimming and J lost 0 bases, with 22 bases between them. The sample comprised glioma tissue, nonneoplastic brain tissue, or PBMCs (not recorded which). The V gene is TRBV6-1, the J gene TRBJ1-4, with D possibly being TRBD1 (5 bases). The clonotype comes from a human donor with low-grade glioma or glioblastoma, undergoing nonglioma brain surgery, or in good health (not recorded which). The CDR3 region is CASSSGQRGYIATNEKLFF. The CDR3 coding sequence is TGTGCCAGCAGTTCGGGGCAGCGGGGGTATATTGCAACTAATGAAAAACTGTTTTTT.